The clone carrying this T cell receptor (beta chain) was counted ten times or more. TCR beta CDR3 sequences were amplified from RNA transcripts. HTBI primers were the set used in a first-round RT-PCR of the TCR CDR3. TCRdb used MiXCR to reprocess the multiplex PCR reads, holding one entry per CDR3 protein. The table shows 700,000 or so distinct CDR3 sequences, with over 15% occurring only once. PBMCs were derived from about 10 ml fresh peripheral blood. The sample belongs to a study of T cells in Graves' hyperthyroidism and ophthalmopathy. Looking at the study overall: Peripheral blood was obtained at initial diagnosis, preceding any treatment.

This CDR3 is 17 amino acids long. Germline V gene sequence: CDR1 SEHNR, CDR2 FQNEAQ (reference sequence). The V gene end was trimmed by 1 base and the J gene end by 5 bases; junction bases not matched to a gene: 9. The origin of this receptor is a man between 18 and 35 years old with Graves' hyperthyroidism. What was sequenced was blood. This chain uses TRBV7-9 with TRBJ2-7, with TRBD2 identical over 12 bases. The CDR3 DNA reads as TGTGCCAGCAGCTTAGGGCTCTGGACTAGCGGGAATCACGAGCAGTACTTC. It encodes CASSLGLWTSGNHEQYF.